This T cell receptor beta chain stems from a study of blood T cell repertoires in COVID-19. Study-level information: The analysed material was cDNA or gDNA that came from T cells, B-cell-depleted T cells, or PBMCs.

The germline V gene encodes CDR1 MDHEN and CDR2 SYDVKM. The V gene lost 3 bases and the J gene lost 0 bases, with 14 bases spanning the gap. There are 16 residues in the CDR3. Living in under 30 US areas, the participants were between roughly 18 and 90 years of age. In the authors' workflow: How many nucleated cells were present was estimated from reference gene primer amplification. Data came from immunoSEQ multiplex PCR; TCRdb stores just in-frame clones and leaves some out. V and J calls and clone size are given by that table; D and trimming were obtained from the DNA. Of approximately 230,000 clones listed, 75% to 90% were seen once; the top ten hold 6% to 7%.

Specimen: PBMCs or T cells enriched from blood (not recorded which). This receptor was identified in a woman in her twenties or thirties with acute COVID-19. The rearrangement links TRBV28 to TRBJ2-5, with D maybe TRBD1 (7 bases). CDR3 sequence: CASSFLAGGNQETQYF. The DNA of the CDR3 is TGTGCCAGCAGTTTCCTGGCAGGGGGGAACCAAGAGACCCAGTACTTC.